The 6 T cell receptor beta chains below come from one sample, sequenced in a study of T cells in Graves' hyperthyroidism and ophthalmopathy. RNA transcripts gave rise to amplified TCR beta CDR3 regions. TCR CDR3 underwent first-round RT-PCR with the HTBI primer set. Using its own MiXCR run on the multiplex PCR reads, TCRdb lists one record per CDR3 protein. The repertoire has about 400,000 distinct CDR3 sequences, more than 13% of them found once; the top ten carry around 30%. Sequencing input: blood. Source of these receptors: a man aged 45 to 65 with Graves' ophthalmopathy.

The chain couples TRBV2 to TRBJ1-5; D is unresolved. The V end lost 3 bases, the J end lost 7 bases, and 13 bases lay between the germline ends. CDR1 SNHLY and CDR2 FYNNEI come from the germline V gene. The CDR3 spans 14 residues. The CDR3, as DNA: TGTGCCAGCAGTGAGCTAGCGGGAGGGCAGCCCCAGCATTTT. It codes for CASSELAGGQPQHF. The full variable domain, rest sourced from reference TRBV2 and TRBJ1-5, is EPEVTQTPSHQVTQMGQEVILRCVPISNHLYFYWYRQILGQKVEFLVSFYNNEISEKSEIFDDQFSVERPDGSNFTLKIRSTKLEDSAMYFCASSELAGGQPQHFGDGTRLSIL.

The V and J genes are TRBV27 and TRBJ2-5, with TRBD2 matching over 10 bases. CDR1 and CDR2 (germline): MNHEY, SMNVEV (reference sequence). J lost 5 bases, V lost 8 bases, and 11 bases had no gene match. This CDR3 comprises 15 residues. This CDR3 is CASQATAGGGETQYF. DNA of the CDR3: TGTGCCAGCCAGGCAACAGCGGGAGGGGGGGAGACCCAGTACTTC.

This clonotype showed up many times. V usage is TRBV11-2 and J usage is TRBJ2-7; TRBD1 agrees at 9 bases. J lost 0 bases, V lost 6 bases, and 21 bases had no gene match. The CDR3 loop spans 20 amino acids. CDR1 and CDR2 (germline): SGHAT, FQNNGV. CDR3 residues: CASRPIPGQGAGLSSYEQYF. For the CDR3, the DNA is TGTGCCAGCAGGCCAATTCCGGGACAGGGCGCAGGATTAAGCTCCTACGAGCAGTACTTC. Complete variable domain (other parts from reference TRBV11-2 and TRBJ2-7): EAGVAQSPRYKIIEKRQSVAFWCNPISGHATLYWYQQILGQGPKLLIQFQNNGVVDDSQLPKDRFSAERLKGVDSTLKIQPAKLEDSAVYLCASRPIPGQGAGLSSYEQYFGPGTRLTVT.

This clonotype was counted a few times. The genes are TRBV9 and TRBJ1-3; the D is unclear. Trimming took 0 bases from V and 0 from J, leaving 7 bases between them. The CDR3 has 15 residues. Germline values: CDR1 SGDLS, CDR2 YYNGEE. CDR3 coding DNA: TGTGCCAGCAGCGTAGTGGGTGACTCTGGAAACACCATATATTTT. Translating it yields CASSVVGDSGNTIYF. Full variable domain (outside the CDR3, taken from reference TRBV9 and TRBJ1-3): DSGVTQTPKHLITATGQRVTLRCSPRSGDLSVYWYQQSLDQGLQFLIQYYNGEERAKGNILERFSAQQFPDLHSELNLSSLELGDSALYFCASSVVGDSGNTIYFGEGSWLTVV.

This clonotype occurred many times. The genes are TRBV7-3 and TRBJ2-5; no clear D. The CDR3 is 13 amino acids. V was trimmed by 3 bases and J by 2 bases, leaving 7 bases between them. Germline assignment: CDR1 SGHTA and CDR2 FQGTGA. CDR3 sequence: CASSFGAQETQYF. The CDR3, as DNA: TGTGCCAGCAGCTTCGGAGCTCAAGAGACCCAGTACTTC.

This clonotype came up many times. V usage is TRBV6-7 and J usage is TRBJ2-5, with 14 bases matching TRBD2. TRBV6-7 is recorded as an ORF, its role being uncertain. V was clipped by 5 bases and J by 3 bases; unmatched bases: 8. The CDR3 totals 17 residues. The CDR3 region is CASSGTSGSKLEETQYF. The CDR3 DNA is TGTGCCAGCAGTGGGACTAGCGGGAGCAAATTGGAAGAGACCCAGTACTTC.